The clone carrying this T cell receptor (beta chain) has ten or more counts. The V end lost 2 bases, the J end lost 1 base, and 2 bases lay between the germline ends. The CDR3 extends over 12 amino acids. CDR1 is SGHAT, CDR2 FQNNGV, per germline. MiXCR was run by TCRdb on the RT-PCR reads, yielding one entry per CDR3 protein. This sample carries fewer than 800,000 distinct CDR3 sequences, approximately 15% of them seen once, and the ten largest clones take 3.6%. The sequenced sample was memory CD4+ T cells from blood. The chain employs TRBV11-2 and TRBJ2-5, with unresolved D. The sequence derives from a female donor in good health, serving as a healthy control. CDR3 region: CASSLFQETQYF. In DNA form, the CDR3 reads TGTGCCAGCAGCTTATTCCAAGAGACCCAGTACTTC.